These T cell receptor beta chains were read from a single sample in a study of T cell repertoires in cytomegalovirus infection. Via MiXCR, TCRdb re-called the reads, giving one row per CDR3 protein. This sample has 360,000 or so distinct CDR3 sequences, with just under 35% found just once. The antigens these receptors bind are not known. This sample comprised cultured PBMCs, obtained from culture after CMV antigen stimulation. All receptors come from a human donor in good health (CMV status not recorded). Some clones in this sample may be carry-over from other donors' samples. Both conserved end residues are part of each CDR3. A D gene is named only where the DNA matches it firmly.

v_call	d_call	j_call	cdr3_aa
TRBV7-6	TRBD2	TRBJ2-1	CASSLVAGYNNEQFF
TRBV19	TRBD1	TRBJ1-4	CASSIVTGLSTNEKLFF
TRBV12-3/TRBV12-4	TRBD2	TRBJ2-4	CASSRLAGGPFYDF
TRBV7-2	TRBD1	TRBJ1-1	CASKAGGSTEAFF
TRBV6-2/TRBV6-3	TRBD1	TRBJ2-1	CASSNRDRGRNEQFF
TRBV7-2	TRBD2	TRBJ2-1	CASSSGTSSEFF
TRBV4-3	TRBD1	TRBJ2-7	CASSQERTGMWEQYF
TRBV7-2	NA	TRBJ1-5	CASSLYRAEQPQHF
TRBV11-2	NA	TRBJ2-3	CASSPTRTRGGTDTQYF
TRBV18	NA	TRBJ2-1	CASSSRAGPYNEQFF
TRBV19	NA	TRBJ2-3	CASSLTPQGTQYF
TRBV6-2/TRBV6-3	TRBD1	TRBJ1-1	CASSYGGGPAEAFF
TRBV10-3	TRBD1	TRBJ1-6	CAISADRDYSPLHF
TRBV7-2	NA	TRBJ2-1	CASSTWGNQVYEQFF
TRBV12-3/TRBV12-4	NA	TRBJ2-1	CASSLALRDEQFF
TRBV6-1	NA	TRBJ2-7	CASSETRSFSYEQYF
TRBV27	TRBD1	TRBJ2-7	CASSGGQGRLDEQYF
TRBV12-3/TRBV12-4	NA	TRBJ1-2	CASGGRKNYGYTF
TRBV7-6	NA	TRBJ2-2	CASSLSYREISGELFF
TRBV6-1	TRBD1	TRBJ1-1	CASSPTGVRTEAFF
TRBV10-3	NA	TRBJ2-5	CAISEGQQETQYF
TRBV6-5	NA	TRBJ1-1	CASSSPGVGMNTEAFF
TRBV6-5	NA	TRBJ1-1	CASSYLPTLNTEAFF
TRBV10-3	TRBD2	TRBJ2-3	CAISGKSGRADTQYF
TRBV7-2	NA	TRBJ2-5	CASSPMMGRVGETQYF
TRBV7-2	NA	TRBJ2-3	CASSRGPTDTQYF
TRBV7-2	TRBD2	TRBJ2-3	CASSQGLAGGPLDTQYF